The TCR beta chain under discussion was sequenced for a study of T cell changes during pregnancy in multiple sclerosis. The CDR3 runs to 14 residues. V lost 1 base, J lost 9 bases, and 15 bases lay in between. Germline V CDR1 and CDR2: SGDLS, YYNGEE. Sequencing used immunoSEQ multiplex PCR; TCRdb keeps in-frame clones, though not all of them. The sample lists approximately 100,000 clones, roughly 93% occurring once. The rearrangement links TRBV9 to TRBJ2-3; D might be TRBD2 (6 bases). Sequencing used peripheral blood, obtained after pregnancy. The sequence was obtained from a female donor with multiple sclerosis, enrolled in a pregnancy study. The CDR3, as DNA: TGTGCCAGCAGCGTATGGGGTCGAGGAGGGACGCAGTATTTT. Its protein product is CASSVWGRGGTQYF.